These T cell receptor beta chains were read from a single sample in a study of vaccination and CD4 T cells after COVID-19. TCRdb re-derived calls from the PCR reads in MiXCR, one entry per CDR3 protein. Among 20,000 to 25,000 distinct CDR3 sequences listed, approximately 61% were seen once. These receptors' targets are unknown. Sequenced input: CD4+ T cells from blood, cultured in vitro. The receptors originated from a human donor who had recovered from COVID-19. The CDR3 runs from the conserved cysteine through the conserved F or W. Where a row states a size, it is once, few, many or the class of an expanded clone; other rows omit it.

clone_size: once
j_call: TRBJ2-7
v_call: TRBV20-1
cdr3_aa: CSALRGSYEQYF

clone_size: -
j_call: TRBJ1-2
v_call: TRBV5-4
cdr3_aa: CASSLRFAGRGYTF

clone_size: -
j_call: TRBJ2-7
v_call: TRBV20-1
cdr3_aa: CSARGLVGGPVDEQYF

clone_size: -
j_call: TRBJ1-3
v_call: TRBV15
cdr3_aa: CATSWGQRSGNTIYF

clone_size: few
j_call: TRBJ1-2
v_call: TRBV6-1
cdr3_aa: CASSDRQGVYNYGYTF

clone_size: -
j_call: TRBJ2-1
v_call: TRBV7-9
cdr3_aa: CASSPGKAGSNEQFF

clone_size: few
j_call: TRBJ1-2
v_call: TRBV5-4
cdr3_aa: CASSFRDSTYGYTF

clone_size: -
j_call: TRBJ1-1
v_call: TRBV7-2
cdr3_aa: CASSLAPGGNAEAFF

clone_size: -
j_call: TRBJ1-1
v_call: TRBV7-3
cdr3_aa: CASSLWRDTEAFF

clone_size: -
j_call: TRBJ2-3
v_call: TRBV5-5
cdr3_aa: CASSARGLQYF

clone_size: once
j_call: TRBJ2-7
v_call: TRBV20-1
cdr3_aa: CSAPSPISYEQYF

clone_size: -
j_call: TRBJ1-1
v_call: TRBV6-2/TRBV6-3
cdr3_aa: CASSYSKSIEAFF